What follows are 20 T cell receptor beta chains derived from one specimen sequenced in a study of blood T cell repertoires in COVID-19. TCRdb's table, derived via immunoSEQ multiplex PCR, lists solely in-frame clones and lacks some. The repertoire holds tens of thousands of clones, with around 88% as singletons. The specimen was peripheral blood. The source is a woman in her 70s with acute or convalescent COVID-19.

V gene TRBV2 combines with J gene TRBJ2-7, with 10 bases that match TRBD1. The junction had 12 bases not matched to a gene; V was cut back by 4 bases and J by 6 bases. The CDR3 length is 16 residues. Germline CDR1 is SNHLY and CDR2 is FYNNEI. This CDR3 reads CASSGLKGQGIGEQYF. CDR3 DNA sequence: TGTGCCAGCAGTGGTCTTAAGGGACAGGGGATCGGCGAGCAGTACTTC.

The chain has TRBV6-5 and TRBJ2-7; 9 bases line up with TRBD1. The V gene end was trimmed by 6 bases and the J gene end by 5 bases; junction bases not matched to a gene: 5. CDR1 is MNHEY and CDR2 is SVGAGI in the germline V gene. The CDR3 is 13 amino acids. CDR3 bases: TGTGCCAGCAGCGTACAGGGGGCCCACGAGCAGTACTTC. Protein: CASSVQGAHEQYF.

This rearrangement joins TRBV2 to TRBJ1-2; 8 positions match TRBD1. The CDR3 has 14 residues. With V trimmed by 4 bases and J by 3 bases, 4 bases remained unmatched. CDR1 and CDR2 from the germline V gene are SNHLY and FYNNEI. The chain's CDR3 is CASSGQGADYGYTF. DNA of the CDR3: TGTGCCAGCAGTGGCCAGGGGGCCGACTATGGCTACACCTTC.

The rearrangement joins TRBV29-1 to TRBJ2-7; D perhaps matches TRBD1 (5 bases). The CDR3 totals 12 residues. Germline V gene sequence: CDR1 SQVTM, CDR2 ANQGSEA. V lost 4 bases to trimming and J lost 3 bases, with 10 bases between them. Here the CDR3 reads CSVVGANYEQYF. The CDR3 DNA sequence: TGCAGCGTTGTAGGGGCGAACTACGAGCAGTACTTC.

The chain couples TRBV7-9 to TRBJ1-4; no firm D call. The CDR3 totals 14 residues. CDR1 and CDR2 (germline): SEHNR, FQNEAQ (reference sequence). Trimming removed 1 base from V and 4 bases from J, with 7 bases in between. For the CDR3, the DNA is TGTGCCAGCAGCTTAGACAGTTATAATGAAAAACTGTTTTTT. Its translation is CASSLDSYNEKLFF.

The V call is TRBV11-2, the J call TRBJ2-7; D might be TRBD1 (6 bases). Germline V lookup: CDR1 SGHAT, CDR2 FQNNGV. The CDR3 has 15 amino acids. Trimming left V 2 bases short and J 1 base short, with 12 bases between. The CDR3 here is CASSLSLGGSYEQYF. As DNA, the CDR3 is TGTGCCAGCAGCTTAAGTTTAGGGGGATCCTACGAGCAGTACTTC.

The chain recombines TRBV5-6 with TRBJ2-7; 10 nucleotides line up with TRBD1. The CDR3 consists of 14 residues. CDR1 and CDR2 from the germline V gene are SGHDT and YYEEEE. The ends lost 4 bases at V and 5 bases at J; junction bases unmatched: 6. In nucleotides, the CDR3 is TGTGCCAGCAGCGAGACAGGGGGCCGAGACGAGCAGTACTTC. Translating gives CASSETGGRDEQYF.

V is TRBV7-8 and J is TRBJ1-5; D may be TRBD1 (6 bases). CDR1 SGHVS and CDR2 FQNEAQ come from the germline V gene. V was clipped by 1 base and J by 3 bases, with 10 bases between them. This CDR3 spans 15 amino acids. This CDR3 is CASSLGQANNQPQHF. As DNA, the CDR3 is TGTGCCAGCAGCTTAGGACAGGCAAACAATCAGCCCCAGCATTTT.

The J gene is TRBJ2-7, the V gene TRBV2, with unresolved D. The CDR3 contains 13 residues. V lost 4 bases and J 1 base, leaving 8 bases between the germline ends. Germline V lookup: CDR1 SNHLY, CDR2 FYNNEI. The CDR3 DNA reads as TGTGCCAGCAGTGCTCCCGGGTCCTACGAGCAGTACTTC. It codes for CASSAPGSYEQYF.

The chain couples TRBV2 to TRBJ2-5; maybe TRBD2 (7 bases). Trimming removed 4 bases at V and 1 base at J, with 13 bases between. The CDR3 is 15 amino acids. Germline assignment: CDR1 SNHLY and CDR2 FYNNEI. The CDR3 reads CASSAAGAIQETQYF. The CDR3 DNA is TGTGCCAGCAGTGCGGCGGGGGCGATCCAAGAGACCCAGTACTTC. The full variable domain, rest sourced from reference TRBV2 and TRBJ2-5, is EPEVTQTPSHQVTQMGQEVILRCVPISNHLYFYWYRQILGQKVEFLVSFYNNEISEKSEIFDDQFSVERPDGSNFTLKIRSTKLEDSAMYFCASSAAGAIQETQYFGPGTRLLVL.

The V and J genes are TRBV19 and TRBJ1-3, with D possibly matching TRBD1 (5 bases). V gave up 9 bases and J gave up 0 bases, with 9 bases separating them. The CDR3 contains 13 residues. Germline CDR1 and CDR2: LNHDA and SQIVND (reference sequence). The CDR3 is CASRDSSGNTIYF. The CDR3 DNA reads TGTGCCAGCAGGGATTCCTCTGGAAACACCATATATTTT.

As DNA, the CDR3 is TGTGCCAGCACCGTCGGGACAGTCAATGAGCAGTTCTTC. This encodes CASTVGTVNEQFF. The J gene is TRBJ2-1, the V gene TRBV2; 7 nucleotides match TRBD1. Germline CDR1 SNHLY, CDR2 FYNNEI. Unmatched junction bases numbered 6, after V lost 7 bases and J lost 6 bases. The CDR3 extends over 13 amino acids.

The J gene is TRBJ2-3, the V gene TRBV4-1; 12 bases agree with TRBD2. This CDR3 region has 17 residues. Per the germline V gene, CDR1 is MGHRA and CDR2 is YSYEKL. The V and J ends lost 0 bases and 5 bases, in that order; junction bases with no gene match: 6. CDR3 amino acids: CASSQDRGTSGLDTQYF. The CDR3 coding sequence is TGCGCCAGCAGCCAAGATCGCGGGACTAGCGGGTTAGATACGCAGTATTTT.

This clone came up once. The V call is TRBV27, the J call TRBJ2-7, with 8 bases matching TRBD1. Losses at the gene ends were 3 bases for V and 6 bases for J; bases not matched to a gene: 13. The CDR3 contains 16 residues. Germline V CDR1 and CDR2: MNHEY, SMNVEV (reference sequence). The CDR3 sequence: CASSFRQPGQASEQYF. CDR3 coding DNA: TGTGCCAGCAGTTTCCGGCAGCCGGGACAGGCGAGCGAGCAGTACTTC.

This clone was observed a few times. This chain joins TRBV18 and TRBJ2-1; TRBD1 might be the D (6 bases). CDR3 size: 11 residues. V was clipped by 5 bases and J by 7 bases, with 6 bases between them. CDR1 and CDR2 from the germline V gene are KGHSH and LQKENI. CDR3 in amino acids: CASSRGNEQFF. In DNA, the CDR3 is TGTGCCAGCTCAAGGGGGAATGAGCAGTTCTTC.

This chain joins TRBV2 and TRBJ2-1; 10 nucleotides match TRBD1. CDR1 is SNHLY and CDR2 is FYNNEI in the germline V gene. J gave up 5 bases and V 7 bases, and 5 bases lay outside the gene matches. The CDR3 is 14 amino acids. The CDR3 sequence: CASTMDRGDNEQFF. The CDR3 DNA reads TGTGCCAGCACCATGGACAGGGGGGACAATGAGCAGTTCTTC.

This chain connects TRBV3-1 (or the pseudogene TRBV3-2) to TRBJ1-6; the D gene is possibly TRBD1 (6 bases). The V gene's germline CDR1 is LGHDT and CDR2 YNNKEL (reference sequence). The V and J ends lost 0 bases and 3 bases respectively, with 12 bases between them. CDR3 length: 17 amino acids. The CDR3 loop is CASSQESDSGYNSPLHF. CDR3 nucleotides: TGTGCCAGCAGCCAAGAATCGGACAGCGGCTATAATTCACCCCTCCACTTT.

This clone has a single count. In DNA form, the CDR3 reads TGTGCCAGCAGTCCCGCGGGAGGGCCCGCCACCGGGGAGCTGTTTTTT. Its protein is CASSPAGGPATGELFF. This chain connects TRBV5-6 to TRBJ2-2; TRBD2 agrees at 9 bases. The CDR3 loop spans 16 amino acids. Losses at the gene ends were 5 bases for V and 4 bases for J; bases not matched to a gene: 9. Looked up from germline, CDR1 is SGHDT and CDR2 is YYEEEE. Combining the CDR3 with reference TRBV5-6 and TRBJ2-2 gives the whole variable domain DAGVTQSPTHLIKTRGQQVTLRCSPKSGHDTVSWYQQALGQGPQFIFQYYEEEERQRGNFPDRFSGHQFPNYSSELNVNALLLGDSALYLCASSPAGGPATGELFFGEGSRLTVL.

The chain is built from TRBV7-9 and TRBJ2-2; 9 positions agree with TRBD2. Germline V gene lookup returns CDR1 SEHNR and CDR2 FQNEAQ (reference sequence). The CDR3 spans 16 residues. Trimming cost V 6 bases and J 1 base; bases outside gene matches: 6. The CDR3 loop is CASRFLSGGNTGELFF. CDR3 nucleotides: TGTGCCAGCAGATTTCTTAGCGGGGGGAACACCGGGGAGCTGTTTTTT.

This clone showed up just a few times. This sequence joins TRBV28 and TRBJ1-2, with D possibly being TRBD1 (6 bases). The CDR3 length is 13 residues. V lost 6 bases and J lost 6, with 14 bases in between. The V gene's germline CDR1 is MDHEN and CDR2 SYDVKM. The DNA for the CDR3 is TGTGCCAGCAGGCTACAGGGCCCACATGGCTACACCTTC. Translating it yields CASRLQGPHGYTF.